The clone carrying this T cell receptor beta chain was detected many times. Its target is not known. From germline, CDR1 is SGHVS and CDR2 FNYEAQ. The CDR3 is made up of 16 amino acids. Trimming took off 0 bases at V and 1 base at J, with 13 bases between the two ends. This specimen comes from a study of T cell repertoires in cytomegalovirus infection. General study points: Based on cumulative public TCR beta family frequency, carriers of CMV plus the relevant HLA were identified.

TCRdb itself ran the reads through MiXCR, one entry per CDR3 protein. The sample records tens of thousands of distinct CDR3 sequences, about 21% being singletons. This sequence joins TRBV7-6 and TRBJ2-7; D ambiguous. The clonotype comes from a human donor in good health (CMV status not recorded). Some clones in this sample may be carry-over from other donors' samples. Sequenced material: CD8+ T cells from cultured PBMCs, taken from culture after CMV antigen stimulation. Here the CDR3 reads CASSLAAESFSYEQYF. CDR3 nucleotide sequence: TGTGCCAGCAGCTTAGCGGCCGAAAGCTTTTCCTACGAGCAGTACTTC.